A single sample is the source of the 3 T cell receptor beta chains below, sequenced in a study of identical twins. TCRdb re-analysed the 5' RACE reads in MiXCR, keeping a single row per CDR3 protein. The sample lists 450,000 to 600,000 distinct CDR3 sequences, about 22% occurring once. In addition, the sample was reused for a study of yellow fever vaccine responses in identical twins.

Sequencing used CD4+ T cells sorted from blood. These TCRs come from a woman younger than 30 in good health.

The chain uses TRBV6-1 and TRBJ2-2; D is tentatively TRBD1 or TRBD2 (5 bases each). CDR3 size: 15 residues. Germline V gene sequence: CDR1 MNHNS, CDR2 SASEGT. The germline V and J ends were trimmed by 4 bases and 4 bases, with 13 bases remaining between them. The CDR3 sequence: CASSAPSGSTGELFF. In DNA, the CDR3 is TGTGCCAGCAGTGCGCCTTCAGGGAGCACCGGGGAGCTGTTTTTT.

This chain links TRBV3-1 with TRBJ2-7; D may match TRBD1 or TRBD2 (6 bases each). The CDR3 sequence is 13 residues long. Trimming cost V 1 base and J 5 bases, with 9 bases left between them. Germline CDR1 reads LGHDT; CDR2 reads YNNKEL (reference sequence). The CDR3: CASSQGGAHEQYF. CDR3 nucleotides: TGTGCCAGCAGCCAAGGGGGGGCACACGAGCAGTACTTC.

This clonotype was found a few times. The genes are TRBV3-1 and TRBJ2-5, with D unclear. V was clipped by 0 bases and J by 1 base, with 9 bases between them. CDR3 length: 15 amino acids. Germline values: CDR1 LGHDT, CDR2 YNNKEL (reference sequence). This chain's CDR3 is CASSQDLTTQETQYF. The CDR3 DNA reads as TGTGCCAGCAGCCAAGATCTTACAACCCAAGAGACCCAGTACTTC.